Each of the 14 T cell receptor beta chains below was sequenced from the same sample in a study of blood T cell repertoires in COVID-19. Here immunoSEQ multiplex PCR was the method, and the copy in TCRdb shows in-frame clones only, minus some. The table has about 350,000 clones, more than 75% seen once. The material sequenced was PBMCs or T cells enriched from blood (not recorded which). The origin of the receptors is a young woman who had recovered from COVID-19.

The chain couples TRBV7-6 to TRBJ2-3; 10 bases map to TRBD2. CDR1 and CDR2 from the germline V gene are SGHVS and FNYEAQ. The CDR3 runs 16 residues. V lost 1 base, J lost 3 bases, and 4 bases stayed unmatched. The CDR3 sequence is CASSLEAGGLTDTQYF. CDR3 nucleotides: TGTGCCAGCAGCTTAGAAGCGGGGGGGCTGACAGATACGCAGTATTTT.

V usage is TRBV6-5 and J usage is TRBJ1-2; possibly TRBD1 for D (5 bases). This CDR3 spans 16 amino acids. V was pared by 4 bases and J by 4 bases, with 19 bases between. Germline V lookup: CDR1 MNHEY, CDR2 SVGAGI. CDR3 nucleotides: TGTGCCAGCAGTTCTCACGCGACAGCTTCCGCCTATGGCTACACCTTC. Amino acid sequence: CASSSHATASAYGYTF.

This clone was recorded only once. The gene calls are TRBV15 and TRBJ1-2; D not resolved. V dropped 5 bases and J dropped 6 bases, with 19 bases sitting between them. The V gene's germline CDR1 is LNHNV and CDR2 YYDKDF (reference sequence). The CDR3 has 15 residues. CDR3 loop: CATSPPGGSPNGYTF. Here the CDR3 DNA reads TGTGCCACCAGCCCCCCGGGAGGCTCCCCCAATGGCTACACCTTC.

This rearrangement joins TRBV4-1 to TRBJ1-4; D not resolved. This CDR3 contains 12 residues. V was shortened by 1 base and J by 7 bases, with 4 bases between the two germline ends. Germline CDR1 is MGHRA and CDR2 is YSYEKL. The CDR3 loop reads CASSQASEKLFF. For the CDR3, the DNA is TGCGCCAGCAGCCAAGCGAGTGAAAAACTGTTTTTT.

The rearrangement uses TRBV5-1 and TRBJ1-2; 8 nucleotides line up with TRBD1. Per germline, CDR1 SGHRS and CDR2 YFSETQ. Losses at the gene ends were 4 bases for V and 8 bases for J; bases not matched to a gene: 7. The CDR3 totals 13 residues. The CDR3 protein is CASSLGQGTGYTF. CDR3 nucleotides: TGCGCCAGCAGCCTCGGACAGGGCACCGGCTACACCTTC.

This clone occurred once. V gene TRBV6-5 combines with J gene TRBJ1-6, with TRBD1 identical over 7 bases. Per the germline V gene, CDR1 is MNHEY and CDR2 is SVGAGI. V shed 0 bases, J shed 6 bases, and the junction held 5 bases outside the gene matches. The length of the CDR3 is 16 residues. This CDR3 is CASSYSTGEINSPLHF. The CDR3 bases are TGTGCCAGCAGTTACTCTACAGGGGAGATTAATTCACCCCTCCACTTT.

The chain carries TRBV6-5 and TRBJ1-1; TRBD1 might be the D (6 bases). Germline V gene lookup returns CDR1 MNHEY and CDR2 SVGAGI. The CDR3 has 13 amino acids. The ends were cut back, 6 bases at V and 4 bases at J, with 12 bases in the middle. The CDR3 DNA follows: TGTGCCAGCAGCCGAGGGGGAAGCACTGAAGCTTTCTTT. This sequence encodes CASSRGGSTEAFF.

This chain joins TRBV10-3 and TRBJ2-7, with 8 nucleotides matching TRBD1. The CDR3 spans 15 residues. From germline, CDR1 is ENHRY and CDR2 SYGVKD. Losses at the gene ends were 6 bases for V and 5 bases for J; bases not matched to a gene: 12. CDR3 region: CAIRGGFDRGHEQYF. CDR3 coding DNA: TGTGCCATCAGAGGGGGATTCGACAGGGGCCACGAGCAGTACTTC.

This chain links TRBV7-9 with TRBJ2-7; 7 bases line up with TRBD1. This CDR3 is built from 15 residues. Trimming removed 5 bases from V and 3 bases from J; junction bases left unmatched: 10. The germline V gene encodes CDR1 SEHNR and CDR2 FQNEAQ (reference sequence). In nucleotides, the CDR3 is TGTGCCAGCAGCCTACTAGGATGGGACAGCTACGAGCAGTACTTC. Its protein product is CASSLLGWDSYEQYF. The full variable domain, rest sourced from reference TRBV7-9 and TRBJ2-7, is DTGVSQNPRHKITKRGQNVTFRCDPISEHNRLYWYRQTLGQGPEFLTYFQNEAQLEKSRLLSDRFSAERPKGSFSTLEIQRTEQGDSAMYLCASSLLGWDSYEQYFGPGTRLTVT.

This chain joins TRBV5-5 and TRBJ2-3; no clear D gene. The CDR3 extends over 16 amino acids. V lost 0 bases and J 0 bases, leaving 11 bases between the germline ends. CDR1 is SGHKS and CDR2 is YYEKEE in the germline V gene (reference sequence). CDR3 loop: CASSLDPSLSTDTQYF. The DNA for the CDR3 is TGTGCCAGCAGCTTGGACCCGAGCCTCAGCACAGATACGCAGTATTTT.

The V gene is TRBV4-3, the J gene TRBJ1-3; D is possibly TRBD1 (6 bases). The CDR3 sequence is 15 residues long. Trimming cost V 3 bases and J 4 bases, with 13 bases left between them. From germline, CDR1 is LGHNA and CDR2 YSLEER. CDR3 sequence: CASSQGAGWGNTIYF. DNA for the CDR3: TGCGCCAGCAGCCAGGGGGCAGGGTGGGGAAACACCATATATTTT.

The chain couples TRBV3-1 (or the pseudogene TRBV3-2) to TRBJ2-5; D is undetermined. CDR3 length equals 14 residues. CDR1 and CDR2 (germline): LGHDT, YNNKEL (reference sequence). Between the trimmed V and J ends, which lost 8 bases and 5 bases, there was a span of 18 bases. The CDR3 DNA follows: TGTGCCAGCTCGCGCGGCCGTGCCGTGGAGACCCAGTACTTC. It specifies CASSRGRAVETQYF.

The J gene is TRBJ1-6, the V gene TRBV5-1; D not certain. V dropped 0 bases and J dropped 9 bases, with 13 bases sitting between them. Germline V gene data show CDR1 as SGHRS and CDR2 as YFSETQ. The CDR3 runs 15 residues. In nucleotides, the CDR3 is TGCGCCAGCAGCTTGGAAATGGCCCCGGGTTCACCCCTCCACTTT. Translating it yields CASSLEMAPGSPLHF.

The V gene is TRBV10-3, the J gene TRBJ1-2; the D is unclear. Germline lookup yields CDR1 ENHRY and CDR2 SYGVKD. Trimming took 4 bases from V and 2 from J, leaving 8 bases between them. This CDR3 region has 13 residues. CDR3 bases: TGTGCCATCAGTGGGACGGGGAACTATGGCTACACCTTC. Amino acid sequence: CAISGTGNYGYTF.